This TCR beta chain was identified during a study of neurological immune-mediated disorders. In TCRdb, the 5' RACE reads were re-called with MiXCR into one record per CDR3 protein. Among about 35,000 distinct CDR3 sequences, roughly 7% were seen once, and the ten largest hold roughly 4.5%. Trimming removed 4 bases from V and 0 bases from J; junction bases left unmatched: 5. Germline CDR1 reads MDHEN; CDR2 reads SYDVKM. This CDR3 comprises 16 residues. This clonotype appeared many times. What was sequenced was PBMCs. The source of this sequence is a woman aged 40-49 years in good health. The rearrangement joins TRBV28 to TRBJ2-7; 11 bases agree with TRBD2. CDR3 DNA: TGTGCCAGCAGTTCCCCCGGGACTAGCGGCTCCTACGAGCAGTACTTC. The encoded protein is CASSSPGTSGSYEQYF.